Below, 27 T cell receptor beta chains from the same sample are listed, as sequenced in a study of blood T cell repertoires in COVID-19. The data were produced by immunoSEQ multiplex PCR, yet TCRdb's version contains in-frame clones alone and is incomplete. Here the sample spans 300,000 to 450,000 clones, 85% being singletons. What was sequenced was peripheral blood. Receptor source: a woman aged 18-35 years with acute or convalescent COVID-19.

The chain employs TRBV11-2 and TRBJ2-1; a possible D gene is TRBD2 (6 bases). The CDR3 extends over 14 amino acids. Per germline, CDR1 SGHAT and CDR2 FQNNGV. Trimming removed 2 bases from V and 3 bases from J, with 8 bases in between. As DNA, the CDR3 is TGTGCCAGCAGCTTATGGGGGGACTACAATGAGCAGTTCTTC. Translating it yields CASSLWGDYNEQFF.

The chain combines TRBV27 with TRBJ1-3; D ambiguous. The CDR3 spans 17 residues. The V gene lost 0 bases and the J gene lost 0 bases, with 12 bases spanning the gap. Per germline, CDR1 MNHEY and CDR2 SMNVEV (reference sequence). CDR3 nucleotides: TGTGCCAGCAGTTTATCGTGGGCACCTTCCTCTGGAAACACCATATATTTT. It encodes CASSLSWAPSSGNTIYF.

The rearrangement joins TRBV6-6 to TRBJ2-1; 12 positions agree with TRBD2. This CDR3 has 15 residues. CDR1 and CDR2 (germline): MNHNY, SVGAGI (reference sequence). J lost 7 bases, V lost 5 bases, and 6 bases had no gene match. The CDR3 here is CASSPRLAGVNEQFF. CDR3 coding DNA: TGTGCCAGCAGTCCCAGACTAGCGGGAGTGAATGAGCAGTTCTTC.

The chain links TRBV6-4 to TRBJ1-6; D is perhaps TRBD1 (6 bases). Between the trimmed V and J ends, which lost 8 bases and 5 bases, there was a span of 22 bases. The length of the CDR3 is 17 residues. The germline V gene encodes CDR1 MRHNA and CDR2 SNTAGT. The CDR3, as DNA: TGTGCCAGCGTCCGGCAGGGGAAGGGAAAGGATAATTCACCCCTCCACTTT. The encoded protein is CASVRQGKGKDNSPLHF.

This chain uses TRBV6-5 with TRBJ1-6; 8 bases match TRBD1. V was pared by 7 bases and J by 7 bases, with 6 bases of the junction left unmatched. This CDR3 is 14 amino acids long. The V gene's germline CDR1 is MNHEY and CDR2 SVGAGI. The CDR3 DNA reads as TGTGCCAGCACCCTGACAGGGGAAAATTCACCCCTCCACTTT. Amino acids: CASTLTGENSPLHF.

The genes are TRBV5-1 and TRBJ2-3; the match to TRBD2 covers 13 bases. The V gene's germline CDR1 is SGHRS and CDR2 YFSETQ. This CDR3 has 16 amino acids. V gave up 3 bases and J gave up 4 bases; unmatched junction bases: 5. In nucleotides, the CDR3 is TGCGCCAGCAGCTCCCGGACTAGCGGGAGTGCAGATACGCAGTATTTT. Amino acids: CASSSRTSGSADTQYF.

The J gene is TRBJ2-1, the V gene TRBV9, with D tentatively TRBD2 (7 bases). Germline values: CDR1 SGDLS, CDR2 YYNGEE. Trimming removed 4 bases from V and 12 bases from J, with 17 bases in between. The CDR3 loop spans 13 amino acids. The CDR3 reads CASSPRGGAMQFF. As DNA, the CDR3 is TGTGCCAGCAGCCCCCGTGGGGGGGCTATGCAGTTCTTC.

The chain has TRBV3-1 (or the pseudogene TRBV3-2) and TRBJ2-7; TRBD1 matches at 7 bases. The CDR3 loop spans 15 amino acids. The germline V gene encodes CDR1 LGHDT and CDR2 YNNKEL (reference sequence). J gave up 7 bases and V 4 bases, and 13 bases lay outside the gene matches. The CDR3 sequence is CASSLLGQEFGEQYF. CDR3 coding DNA: TGTGCCAGCAGCCTACTCGGACAGGAGTTTGGGGAGCAGTACTTC.

This CDR3 reads CASSLETNRGGNTIYF. CDR3 DNA: TGCGCCAGCAGCTTGGAAACCAACAGGGGAGGAAACACCATATATTTT. The chain is built from TRBV5-1 and TRBJ1-3; 7 bases line up with TRBD1. V trimming: 0 bases; J trimming: 4 bases; junction bases outside the gene matches: 7. The CDR3 runs to 16 residues. Germline CDR1 reads SGHRS; CDR2 reads YFSETQ.

The chain employs TRBV6-5 and TRBJ1-1; D is perhaps TRBD1 (6 bases). Germline CDR1 reads MNHEY; CDR2 reads SVGAGI. Trimming cost V 7 bases and J 2 bases, with 17 bases left between them. The CDR3 is 15 residues long. The CDR3 spells CASNPRGLENTEAFF. CDR3 DNA sequence: TGTGCCAGCAACCCAAGGGGGTTGGAAAACACTGAAGCTTTCTTT.

This chain joins TRBV12-3 or TRBV12-4 and TRBJ1-5, with a possible D match to TRBD1 (5 bases). The CDR3 spans 12 residues. The V gene lost 5 bases and the J gene lost 7 bases, with 9 bases spanning the gap. This CDR3 reads CASSQGGQPQHF. The CDR3 coding sequence is TGTGCCAGCAGTCAGGGCGGACAGCCCCAGCATTTT.

The chain carries TRBV28 and TRBJ2-7; D is undetermined. CDR3 size: 14 residues. V shed 2 bases and J shed 3 bases, with 11 bases lying between them. CDR1 and CDR2 from the germline V gene are MDHEN and SYDVKM. The CDR3 loop is CASSLMAEDYEQYF. In DNA, the CDR3 is TGTGCCAGCAGTTTAATGGCAGAGGACTACGAGCAGTACTTC. Using reference TRBV28 and TRBJ2-7 for the parts outside the CDR3, the full variable domain is DVKVTQSSRYLVKRTGEKVFLECVQDMDHENMFWYRQDPGLGLRLIYFSYDVKMKEKGDIPEGYSVSREKKERFSLILESASTNQTSMYLCASSLMAEDYEQYFGPGTRLTVT.

This clone occurred once. The chain links TRBV30 to TRBJ2-5; 11 nucleotides align to TRBD2. The CDR3 loop spans 17 amino acids. CDR1 is GTSNPN, CDR2 SVGIG, per germline (reference sequence). The ends lost 2 bases at V and 2 bases at J; junction bases unmatched: 10. CDR3 loop: CAWSKTSGDFFQETQYF. The CDR3 coding sequence is TGTGCCTGGAGTAAGACTAGCGGGGACTTCTTTCAAGAGACCCAGTACTTC.

This chain uses TRBV28 with TRBJ1-5, with 7 bases aligning to TRBD1. The CDR3 is 17 residues long. V lost 2 bases, J lost 10 bases, and 17 bases stayed unmatched. CDR1 and CDR2 (germline): MDHEN, SYDVKM. The CDR3 DNA reads TGTGCCAGCAGTTTACCTTGGGACAGATCCACCAATGGCCCCCAGCATTTT. Its translation is CASSLPWDRSTNGPQHF.

The chain links TRBV5-1 to TRBJ1-5; 9 bases line up with TRBD1. In germline, CDR1 is SGHRS, CDR2 YFSETQ. The CDR3 sequence is 14 residues long. V gave up 2 bases and J gave up 6 bases; unmatched junction bases: 3. CDR3 residues: CASSFGQGTQPQHF. The CDR3 DNA is TGCGCCAGCAGCTTCGGACAGGGGACTCAGCCCCAGCATTTT.

CDR3 protein: CASAGSLVYGYTF. In DNA form, the CDR3 reads TGTGCCAGCGCGGGCAGCCTAGTCTATGGCTACACCTTC. The chain links TRBV28 to TRBJ1-2; D is unresolved. V gave up 8 bases and J gave up 4 bases, with 14 bases separating them. Germline loops: CDR1 MDHEN, CDR2 SYDVKM. The CDR3 is 13 amino acids.

The rearrangement joins TRBV4-1 to TRBJ1-2; 8 nucleotides match TRBD1. Unmatched junction bases numbered 7, after V lost 0 bases and J lost 7 bases. The CDR3 totals 15 residues. The germline CDR1 and CDR2 sequences are MGHRA and YSYEKL. The CDR3 DNA reads TGCGCCAGCAGCCAAGATGACAGGGGAGTCGGTGGCTACACCTTC. This codes for CASSQDDRGVGGYTF.

Only one count was recorded for this clone. This sequence joins TRBV4-1 and TRBJ1-2; 7 bases match TRBD1. J gave up 4 bases and V 1 base, and 6 bases lay outside the gene matches. Germline V gene data show CDR1 as MGHRA and CDR2 as YSYEKL. The CDR3 is 15 amino acids. CDR3 DNA sequence: TGCGCCAGCAGCCAAGGTGGGGGGACAGCCTATGGCTACACCTTC. Translation: CASSQGGGTAYGYTF.

The genes are TRBV12-3 or TRBV12-4 and TRBJ2-1; D is unresolved. The CDR3 length is 11 residues. V was trimmed by 3 bases and J by 7 bases, leaving 4 bases between them. The CDR3 region is CASSFVNEQFF. The CDR3 region has the DNA TGTGCCAGCAGTTTTGTAAATGAGCAGTTCTTC.

V usage is TRBV10-3 and J usage is TRBJ1-1; D remains unclear. The CDR3 contains 12 residues. Germline assignment: CDR1 ENHRY and CDR2 SYGVKD. Trimming pared 4 bases from V and 5 bases from J, leaving 8 bases between. CDR3 nucleotide sequence: TGTGCCATCAGTGCCGCCGGGACTGAAGCTTTCTTT. It specifies CAISAAGTEAFF.

The V call is TRBV7-2, the J call TRBJ2-5; TRBD2 matches 13 bases. Germline values: CDR1 SGHTA, CDR2 FQGNSA. The CDR3 extends over 16 amino acids. V shed 3 bases and J 4 bases; nucleotides not matched to a gene: 5. The CDR3 nucleotides read TGTGCCAGCAGCTTTACTAGCGGGGGGGCTGGAGAGACCCAGTACTTC. It is translated as CASSFTSGGAGETQYF.

This sequence joins TRBV11-2 and TRBJ1-1; D is ambiguous. Germline V gene sequence: CDR1 SGHAT, CDR2 FQNNGV. The ends were cut back, 5 bases at V and 4 bases at J, with 11 bases in the middle. This CDR3 comprises 13 residues. The CDR3 protein is CASSLLSGTEAFF. The CDR3 DNA sequence: TGTGCCAGCAGCCTCCTCAGTGGCACTGAAGCTTTCTTT.

This clone has more than one count but fewer than ten. The chain recombines TRBV6-5 with TRBJ1-6, with TRBD1 as a possible D gene (5 bases). The germline CDR1 and CDR2 sequences are MNHEY and SVGAGI. CDR3 length: 15 amino acids. V was pared by 0 bases and J by 7 bases, with 10 bases between. The CDR3 region has the DNA TGTGCCAGCAGTTACTCGACGGGGGACAATTCACCCCTCCACTTT. Translated: CASSYSTGDNSPLHF.

V gene TRBV2 combines with J gene TRBJ1-5; possible D gene TRBD1, 6 bases. This CDR3 comprises 14 residues. V shed 8 bases and J shed 7 bases, with 18 bases lying between them. Germline V CDR1 and CDR2: SNHLY, FYNNEI. CDR3 region: CASSLQGQLQPQHF. CDR3 bases: TGTGCCAGCTCCTTACAGGGACAACTCCAGCCCCAGCATTTT. Full variable domain (remainder filled in from reference TRBV2 and TRBJ1-5): EPEVTQTPSHQVTQMGQEVILRCVPISNHLYFYWYRQILGQKVEFLVSFYNNEISEKSEIFDDQFSVERPDGSNFTLKIRSTKLEDSAMYFCASSLQGQLQPQHFGDGTRLSIL.

This clone was found a few times. This chain connects TRBV5-1 to TRBJ1-2; no clear D. Trimming cost V 0 bases and J 2 bases, with 5 bases left between them. The germline gives CDR1 SGHRS, CDR2 YFSETQ. The CDR3 spans 13 residues. DNA for the CDR3: TGCGCCAGCAGCTTGGCTCAGAACTATGGCTACACCTTC. It specifies CASSLAQNYGYTF.

In its sample, this clone was seen a few times. The chain's CDR3 is CASSRGHQNQPQHF. CDR3 DNA sequence: TGTGCCAGCAGCCGGGGACACCAGAATCAGCCCCAGCATTTT. The chain is built from TRBV5-6 and TRBJ1-5; possible D gene TRBD1, 6 bases. This CDR3 spans 14 amino acids. V lost 4 bases and J 4 bases, leaving 12 bases between the germline ends. Germline V CDR1 and CDR2: SGHDT, YYEEEE.

The chain recombines TRBV6-4 with TRBJ2-7; TRBD1 aligns across 10 bases. With 8 bases clipped from V and 3 bases from J, the junction kept 4 bases outside the gene matches. The CDR3 runs to 13 residues. Germline V gene data show CDR1 as MRHNA and CDR2 as SNTAGT. DNA of the CDR3: TGTGCCAGCGGGAGGGACAGGGGCTACGAGCAGTACTTC. Residues: CASGRDRGYEQYF.